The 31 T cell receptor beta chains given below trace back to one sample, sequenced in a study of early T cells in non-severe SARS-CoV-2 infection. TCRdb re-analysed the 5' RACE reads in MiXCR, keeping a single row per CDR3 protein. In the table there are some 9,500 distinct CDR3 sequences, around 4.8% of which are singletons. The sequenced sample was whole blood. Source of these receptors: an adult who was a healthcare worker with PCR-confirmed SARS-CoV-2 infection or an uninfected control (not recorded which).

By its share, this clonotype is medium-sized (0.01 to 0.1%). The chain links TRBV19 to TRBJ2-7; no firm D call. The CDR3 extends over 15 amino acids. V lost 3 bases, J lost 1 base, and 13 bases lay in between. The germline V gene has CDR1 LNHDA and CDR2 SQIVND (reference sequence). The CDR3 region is CASSMGYVGSYEQYF. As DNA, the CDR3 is TGTGCCAGTAGTATGGGTTACGTGGGATCCTACGAGCAGTACTTC.

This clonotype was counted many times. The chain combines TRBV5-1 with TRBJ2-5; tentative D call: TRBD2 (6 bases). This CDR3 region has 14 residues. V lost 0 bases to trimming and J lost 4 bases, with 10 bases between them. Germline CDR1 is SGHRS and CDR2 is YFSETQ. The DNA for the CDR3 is TGCGCCAGCAGCTTGGTAGGGACTCCAGAGACCCAGTACTTC. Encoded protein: CASSLVGTPETQYF.

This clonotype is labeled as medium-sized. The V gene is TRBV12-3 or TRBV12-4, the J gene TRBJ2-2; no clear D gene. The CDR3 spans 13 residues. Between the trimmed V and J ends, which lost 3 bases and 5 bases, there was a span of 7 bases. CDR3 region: CASSLAGTGELFF. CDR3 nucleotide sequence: TGTGCCAGCAGTTTGGCAGGTACCGGGGAGCTGTTTTTT.

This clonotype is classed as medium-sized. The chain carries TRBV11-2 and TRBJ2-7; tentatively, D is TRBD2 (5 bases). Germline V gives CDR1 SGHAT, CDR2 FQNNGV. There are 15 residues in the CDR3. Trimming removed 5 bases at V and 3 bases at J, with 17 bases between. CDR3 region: CASSEGIGSLYEQYF. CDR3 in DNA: TGTGCCAGCAGCGAGGGTATTGGCAGTCTCTACGAGCAGTACTTC.

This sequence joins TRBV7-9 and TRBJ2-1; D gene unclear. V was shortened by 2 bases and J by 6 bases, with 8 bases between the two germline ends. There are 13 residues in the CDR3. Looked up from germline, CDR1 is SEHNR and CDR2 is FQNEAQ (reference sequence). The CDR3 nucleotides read TGTGCCAGCAGCTTAAGGAGTTCCAATGAGCAGTTCTTC. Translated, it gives CASSLRSSNEQFF.

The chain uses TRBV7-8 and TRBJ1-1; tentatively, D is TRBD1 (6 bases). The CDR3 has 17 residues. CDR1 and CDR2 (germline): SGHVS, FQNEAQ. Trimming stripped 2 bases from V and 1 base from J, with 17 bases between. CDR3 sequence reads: CASSLKPLQGGNTEAFF. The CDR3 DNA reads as TGTGCCAGCAGCTTAAAACCGTTACAGGGAGGGAACACTGAAGCTTTCTTT. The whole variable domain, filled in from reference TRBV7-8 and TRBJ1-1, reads GAGVSQSPRYKVAKRGQDVALRCDPISGHVSLFWYQQALGQGPEFLTYFQNEAQLDKSGLPSDRFFAERPEGSVSTLKIQRTQQEDSAVYLCASSLKPLQGGNTEAFFGQGTRLTVV.

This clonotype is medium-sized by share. In DNA, the CDR3 is TGTGCCAGCAGCCCCGTGGGAGGCTCCTACGAGCAGTACTTC. As protein: CASSPVGGSYEQYF. The chain employs TRBV28 and TRBJ2-7, with a possible D match to TRBD2 (6 bases). There are 14 residues in the CDR3. Trimming cost V 6 bases and J 0 bases, with 12 bases left between them. Germline V CDR1 and CDR2: MDHEN, SYDVKM.

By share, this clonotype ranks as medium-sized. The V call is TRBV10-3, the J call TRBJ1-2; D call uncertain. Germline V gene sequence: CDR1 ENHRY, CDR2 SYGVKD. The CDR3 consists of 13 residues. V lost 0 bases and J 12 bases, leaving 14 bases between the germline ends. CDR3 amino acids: CAISESLSDLHTF. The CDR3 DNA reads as TGTGCCATCAGTGAGTCGTTGTCGGATCTTCACACCTTC.

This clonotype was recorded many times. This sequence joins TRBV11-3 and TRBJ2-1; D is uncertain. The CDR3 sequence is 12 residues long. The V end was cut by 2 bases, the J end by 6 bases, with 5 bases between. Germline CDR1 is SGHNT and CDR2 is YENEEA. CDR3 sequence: CASSLFINEQFF. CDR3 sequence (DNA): TGTGCCAGCAGCTTATTCATCAATGAGCAGTTCTTC.

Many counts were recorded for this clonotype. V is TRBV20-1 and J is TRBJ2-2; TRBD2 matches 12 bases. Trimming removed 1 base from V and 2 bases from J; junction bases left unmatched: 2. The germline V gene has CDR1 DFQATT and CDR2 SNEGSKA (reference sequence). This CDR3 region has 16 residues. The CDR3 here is CSARASGRVNTGELFF. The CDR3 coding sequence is TGCAGTGCTAGAGCTAGCGGGAGGGTTAACACCGGGGAGCTGTTTTTT.

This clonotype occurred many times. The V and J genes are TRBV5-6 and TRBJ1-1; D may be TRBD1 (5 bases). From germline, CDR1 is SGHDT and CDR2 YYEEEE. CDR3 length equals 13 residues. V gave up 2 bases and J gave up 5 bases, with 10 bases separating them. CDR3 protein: CASSFPGYTEAFF. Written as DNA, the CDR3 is TGTGCCAGCAGCTTTCCAGGGTATACTGAAGCTTTCTTT.

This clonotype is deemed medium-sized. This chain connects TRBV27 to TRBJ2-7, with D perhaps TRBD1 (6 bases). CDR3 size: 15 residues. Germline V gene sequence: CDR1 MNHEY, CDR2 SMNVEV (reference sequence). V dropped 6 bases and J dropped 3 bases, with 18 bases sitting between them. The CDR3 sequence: CASSLISGVGYEQYF. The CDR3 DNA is TGTGCCAGCAGCCTTATTTCAGGGGTCGGCTACGAGCAGTACTTC.

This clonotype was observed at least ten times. CDR3 residues: CASSQRRGGTDTQYF. The CDR3 coding sequence is TGTGCCAGCAGCCAAAGGCGGGGTGGGACAGATACGCAGTATTTT. The chain joins TRBV14 to TRBJ2-3; perhaps TRBD2 as D (6 bases). V was shortened by 2 bases and J by 3 bases, with 12 bases between the two germline ends. The CDR3 spans 15 residues. CDR1 SGHDN and CDR2 FVKESK come from the germline V gene.

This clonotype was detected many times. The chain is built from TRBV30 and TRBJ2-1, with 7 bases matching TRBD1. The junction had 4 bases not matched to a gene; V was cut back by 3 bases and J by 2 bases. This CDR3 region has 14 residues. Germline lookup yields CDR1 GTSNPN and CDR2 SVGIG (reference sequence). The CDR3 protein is CAWSARGTYNEQFF. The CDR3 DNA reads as TGTGCCTGGAGCGCCAGGGGGACCTACAATGAGCAGTTCTTC.

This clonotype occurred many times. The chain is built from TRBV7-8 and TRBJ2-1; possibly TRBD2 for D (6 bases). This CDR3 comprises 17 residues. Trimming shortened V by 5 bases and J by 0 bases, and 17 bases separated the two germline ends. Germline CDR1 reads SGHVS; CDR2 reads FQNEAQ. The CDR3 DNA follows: TGTGCCAGCAGCCCAGAGGCTAGCGCAAGCTCCTACAATGAGCAGTTCTTC. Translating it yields CASSPEASASSYNEQFF.

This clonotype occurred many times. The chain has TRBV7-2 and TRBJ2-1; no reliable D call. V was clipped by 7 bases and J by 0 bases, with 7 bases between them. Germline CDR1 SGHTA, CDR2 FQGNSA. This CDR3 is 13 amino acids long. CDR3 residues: CASTISSYNEQFF. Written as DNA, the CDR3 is TGTGCCAGCACCATAAGCTCCTACAATGAGCAGTTCTTC.

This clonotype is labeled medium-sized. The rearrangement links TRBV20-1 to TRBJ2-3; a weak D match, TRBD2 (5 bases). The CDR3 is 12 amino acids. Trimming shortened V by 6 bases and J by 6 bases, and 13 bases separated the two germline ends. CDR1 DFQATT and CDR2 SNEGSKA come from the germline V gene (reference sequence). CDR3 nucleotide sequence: TGCAGTGCAGGGAGTATGGCGGATACGCAGTATTTT. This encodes CSAGSMADTQYF.

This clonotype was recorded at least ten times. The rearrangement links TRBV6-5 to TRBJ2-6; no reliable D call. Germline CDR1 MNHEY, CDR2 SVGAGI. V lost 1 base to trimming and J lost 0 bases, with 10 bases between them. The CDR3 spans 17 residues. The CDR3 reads CASSYLRANSGANVLTF. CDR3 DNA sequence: TGTGCCAGCAGTTACTTACGGGCCAACTCTGGGGCCAACGTCCTGACTTTC.

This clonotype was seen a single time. The DNA of the CDR3 is TGCAGTGCTAGGGCAGGGGGTCGGCTGTTTTTT. Its translation is CSARAGGRLFF. This rearrangement joins TRBV20-1 to TRBJ2-2; 7 bases map to TRBD1. Losses at the gene ends were 3 bases for V and 13 bases for J; bases not matched to a gene: 5. Germline V CDR1 and CDR2: DFQATT, SNEGSKA (reference sequence). The CDR3 runs to 11 residues.

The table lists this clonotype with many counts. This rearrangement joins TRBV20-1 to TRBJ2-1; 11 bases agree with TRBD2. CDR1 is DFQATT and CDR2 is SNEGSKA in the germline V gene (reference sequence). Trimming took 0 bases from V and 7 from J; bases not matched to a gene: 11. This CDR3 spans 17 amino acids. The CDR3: CSARDRIAGGPGNEQFF. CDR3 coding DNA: TGCAGTGCTAGAGATCGGATAGCGGGAGGGCCTGGGAATGAGCAGTTCTTC.

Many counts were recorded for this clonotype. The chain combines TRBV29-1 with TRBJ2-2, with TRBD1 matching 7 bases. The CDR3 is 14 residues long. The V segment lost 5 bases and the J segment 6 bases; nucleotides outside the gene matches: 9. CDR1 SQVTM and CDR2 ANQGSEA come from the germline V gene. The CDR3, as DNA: TGCAGCGTTAGGAACAGGGGTAACGCCGGGGAGCTGTTTTTT. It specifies CSVRNRGNAGELFF.

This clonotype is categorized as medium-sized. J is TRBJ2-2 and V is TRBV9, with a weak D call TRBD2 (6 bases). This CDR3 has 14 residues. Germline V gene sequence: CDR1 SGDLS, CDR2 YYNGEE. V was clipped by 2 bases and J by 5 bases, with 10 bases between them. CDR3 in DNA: TGTGCCAGCAGCGTCAACCGGGAGACCGGGGAGCTGTTTTTT. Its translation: CASSVNRETGELFF.

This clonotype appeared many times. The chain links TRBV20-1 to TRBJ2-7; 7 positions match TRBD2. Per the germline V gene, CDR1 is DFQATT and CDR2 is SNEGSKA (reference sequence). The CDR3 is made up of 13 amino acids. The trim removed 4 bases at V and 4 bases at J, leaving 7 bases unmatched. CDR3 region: CSAISRGGYEQYF. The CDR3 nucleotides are TGCAGTGCTATTTCACGCGGGGGTTACGAGCAGTACTTC.

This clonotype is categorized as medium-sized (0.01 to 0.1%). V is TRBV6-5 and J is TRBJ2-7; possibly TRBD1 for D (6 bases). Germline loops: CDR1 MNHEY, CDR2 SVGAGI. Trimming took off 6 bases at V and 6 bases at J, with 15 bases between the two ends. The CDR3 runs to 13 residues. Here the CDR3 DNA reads TGTGCCAGCAGGGACCCCCGGGACACCGAGCAGTACGTC. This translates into CASRDPRDTEQYV.

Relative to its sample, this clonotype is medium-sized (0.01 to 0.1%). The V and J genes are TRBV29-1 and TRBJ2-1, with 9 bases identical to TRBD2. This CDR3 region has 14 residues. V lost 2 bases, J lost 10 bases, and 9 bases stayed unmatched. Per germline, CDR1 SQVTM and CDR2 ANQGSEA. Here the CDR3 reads CSVEPSGKRKEQFF. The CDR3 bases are TGCAGCGTTGAACCTAGCGGGAAAAGGAAGGAGCAGTTCTTC.

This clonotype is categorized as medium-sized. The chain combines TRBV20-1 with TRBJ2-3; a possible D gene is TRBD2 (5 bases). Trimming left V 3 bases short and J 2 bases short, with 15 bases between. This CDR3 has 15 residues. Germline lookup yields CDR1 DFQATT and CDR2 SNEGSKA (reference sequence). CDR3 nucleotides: TGCAGTGCTAGCCGCTCCGGAGGCCACACAGATACGCAGTATTTT. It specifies CSASRSGGHTDTQYF.

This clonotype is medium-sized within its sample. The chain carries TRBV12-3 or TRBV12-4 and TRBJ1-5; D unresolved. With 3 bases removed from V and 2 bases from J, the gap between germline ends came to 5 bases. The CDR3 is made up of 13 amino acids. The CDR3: CASSLWGNQPQHF. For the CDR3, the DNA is TGTGCCAGCAGTTTGTGGGGCAATCAGCCCCAGCATTTT.

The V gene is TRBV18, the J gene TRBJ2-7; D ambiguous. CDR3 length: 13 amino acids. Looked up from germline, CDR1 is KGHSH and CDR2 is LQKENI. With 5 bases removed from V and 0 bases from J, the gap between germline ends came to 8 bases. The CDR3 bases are TGTGCCAGCTCAGCGGCAGACTCCTACGAGCAGTACGTC. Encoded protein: CASSAADSYEQYV.

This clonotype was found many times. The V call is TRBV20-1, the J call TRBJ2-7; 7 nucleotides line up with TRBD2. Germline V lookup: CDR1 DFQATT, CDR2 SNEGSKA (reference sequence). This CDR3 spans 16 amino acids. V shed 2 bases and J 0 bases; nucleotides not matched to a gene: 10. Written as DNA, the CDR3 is TGCAGTGCTAGATCGGCCCAGCGGGACCTCTCCTACGAGCAGTACTTC. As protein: CSARSAQRDLSYEQYF.

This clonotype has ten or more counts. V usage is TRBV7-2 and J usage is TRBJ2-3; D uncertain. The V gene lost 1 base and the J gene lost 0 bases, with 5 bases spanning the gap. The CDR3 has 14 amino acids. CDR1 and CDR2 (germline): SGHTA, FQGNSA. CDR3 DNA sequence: TGTGCCAGCAGCTTAGAAGGTAGCACAGATACGCAGTATTTT. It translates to CASSLEGSTDTQYF.

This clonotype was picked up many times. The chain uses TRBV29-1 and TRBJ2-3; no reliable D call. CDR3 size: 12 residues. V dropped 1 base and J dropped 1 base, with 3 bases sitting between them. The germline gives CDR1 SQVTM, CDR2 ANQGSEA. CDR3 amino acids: CSVEAGTDTQYF. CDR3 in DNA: TGCAGCGTTGAAGCGGGCACAGATACGCAGTATTTT.